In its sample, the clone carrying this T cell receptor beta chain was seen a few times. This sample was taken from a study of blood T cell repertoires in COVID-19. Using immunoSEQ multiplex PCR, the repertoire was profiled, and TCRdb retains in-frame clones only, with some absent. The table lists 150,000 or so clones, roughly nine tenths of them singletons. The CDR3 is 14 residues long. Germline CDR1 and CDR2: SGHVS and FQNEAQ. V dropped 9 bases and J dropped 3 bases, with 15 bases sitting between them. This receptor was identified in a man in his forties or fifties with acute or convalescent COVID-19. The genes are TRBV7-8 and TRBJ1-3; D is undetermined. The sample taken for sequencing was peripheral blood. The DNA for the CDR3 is TGTGCCAGTGGCATAGCACTAGATGGAAACACCATATATTTT. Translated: CASGIALDGNTIYF. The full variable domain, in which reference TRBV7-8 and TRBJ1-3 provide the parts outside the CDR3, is GAGVSQSPRYKVAKRGQDVALRCDPISGHVSLFWYQQALGQGPEFLTYFQNEAQLDKSGLPSDRFFAERPEGSVSTLKIQRTQQEDSAVYLCASGIALDGNTIYFGEGSWLTVV.